This note documents a single T cell receptor beta chain sequence. No antigen is known for it. Quantitative barcoded 5'-RACE was used to prepare TCR beta libraries. TCRdb re-called the 5' RACE reads with MiXCR, one entry per CDR3 protein. The sample has 250,000 to 400,000 distinct CDR3 sequences; around 10% are singletons. The data are from a study of CD8 T cells in ankylosing spondylitis. Germline CDR1 and CDR2: ENHRY and SYGVKD. V lost 5 bases and J lost 0, with 11 bases in between. The CDR3 is 15 amino acids. Regarding the study as a whole: Reportedly, matched ankylosing spondylitis synovial fluid was significantly enriched for disease-linked clones. Disease-associated clones were CD8+ and fairly uncommon in peripheral blood. Made up of about eight highly homologous variants, a TCR beta motif appeared characteristic of ankylosing spondylitis blood.

Sequencing was done on a sample of blood, either unsorted or a sorted T cell fraction (not recorded which). The chain has TRBV10-3 and TRBJ2-1; no definite D call. This TCR derives from a female donor with ankylosing spondylitis or in good health (not recorded which). The CDR3 here is CAISSRASSYNEQFF. DNA for the CDR3: TGTGCCATCAGTTCACGGGCGAGCTCCTACAATGAGCAGTTCTTC.